The 14 T cell receptor beta chains listed next were all sequenced from one sample in a study of T cells in Graves' hyperthyroidism and ophthalmopathy. It was RNA transcripts that yielded the amplified TCR beta CDR3 regions. When the TCR CDR3 underwent first-round RT-PCR, the HTBI primer set was used. In TCRdb, the multiplex PCR reads were re-called with MiXCR into one record per CDR3 protein. The table lists more than 300,000 distinct CDR3 sequences, approximately 14% of them singletons, with around 10% in the top ten. Sequences were obtained from blood. The receptor set was obtained from a woman between 55 and 75 years old with Graves' hyperthyroidism.

This clonotype was detected many times. Here the CDR3 reads CASSFGGQPPNEQFF. The CDR3 region has the DNA TGCGCCAGCAGCTTCGGCGGCCAGCCCCCCAATGAGCAGTTCTTC. The chain couples TRBV5-1 to TRBJ2-1; D is unresolved. Per the germline V gene, CDR1 is SGHRS and CDR2 is YFSETQ. There are 15 residues in the CDR3. The germline V and J ends were trimmed by 2 bases and 6 bases, with 15 bases remaining between them.

This clonotype was recorded many times. The DNA for the CDR3 is TGTGCCAGCAGCTCGGGACCAAACACCGGGGAGCTGTTTTTT. This codes for CASSSGPNTGELFF. The chain combines TRBV7-9 with TRBJ2-2; D could derive from TRBD1 or TRBD2 (5 bases each). CDR3 length: 14 amino acids. CDR1 is SEHNR, CDR2 FQNEAQ, per germline (reference sequence). Between the trimmed V and J ends, which lost 4 bases and 2 bases, there was a span of 8 bases.

The V and J genes are TRBV28 and TRBJ1-1, with D maybe TRBD1 (6 bases). The ends were cut back, 7 bases at V and 5 bases at J, with 17 bases in the middle. This CDR3 comprises 14 residues. Germline lookup yields CDR1 MDHEN and CDR2 SYDVKM. The CDR3 here is CASTLTGGRTEAFF. For the CDR3, the DNA is TGTGCCAGCACCCTGACGGGGGGCCGAACTGAAGCTTTCTTT.

V is TRBV20-1 and J is TRBJ1-2, with a possible D match to TRBD1 (5 bases). Germline CDR1 is DFQATT and CDR2 is SNEGSKA (reference sequence). The CDR3 has 14 residues. Trimming removed 0 bases from V and 6 bases from J, with 14 bases in between. CDR3 DNA: TGCAGTGCTAGAGAGCCGGGGCGGGCGGATGGCTACACCTTC. Translated: CSAREPGRADGYTF.

In its sample, this clonotype was seen a few times. This chain connects TRBV12-5 to TRBJ1-1; 9 bases align to TRBD1. The ends lost 1 base at V and 4 bases at J; junction bases unmatched: 7. The CDR3 runs 16 residues. Germline loops: CDR1 LGHNT, CDR2 FRNRAP. DNA for the CDR3: TGTGCTAGTGGTTTGGCCAAGGGACAGGGCGGCACTGAAGCTTTCTTT. Amino acid sequence: CASGLAKGQGGTEAFF.

The genes are TRBV20-1 and TRBJ2-5; no clear D gene. V lost 5 bases and J 2 bases, leaving 15 bases between the germline ends. Germline-derived CDR1 and CDR2 are DFQATT and SNEGSKA (reference sequence). This CDR3 has 14 amino acids. CDR3 residues: CSAGDWRNQETQYF. The CDR3, as DNA: TGCAGTGCTGGGGATTGGCGCAATCAAGAGACCCAGTACTTC.

Ten or more counts support this clonotype. The chain recombines TRBV3-1 with TRBJ2-5; D is ambiguous. CDR1 LGHDT and CDR2 YNNKEL come from the germline V gene (reference sequence). The V end was cut by 0 bases, the J end by 6 bases, with 8 bases between. The CDR3 loop spans 13 amino acids. CDR3 DNA sequence: TGTGCCAGCAGCCAAGATCTGCTGCAGACCCAGTACTTC. It codes for CASSQDLLQTQYF.

This clonotype was seen ten or more times. The chain has TRBV27 and TRBJ2-7; D may be TRBD1 (5 bases). V lost 2 bases and J lost 4, with 21 bases in between. This CDR3 region has 17 residues. Germline V gene data show CDR1 as MNHEY and CDR2 as SMNVEV (reference sequence). The CDR3 DNA sequence: TGTGCCAGCAGTTTAGCGCCTCGAGGACAACCGAATTACGAGCAGTACTTC. Encoded protein: CASSLAPRGQPNYEQYF.

Turning to this clonotype: Possible read error: a much larger clone is one base away. This chain connects TRBV7-8 to TRBJ2-5, with no clear D. The CDR3 length is 12 residues. Trimming removed 6 bases at V and 1 base at J, with 6 bases between. CDR1 SGHVS and CDR2 FQNEAQ come from the germline V gene. CDR3 sequence reads: CASSEPQETQYF. The CDR3 DNA reads TGTGCCAGCAGTGAACCCCAAGAGACCCAGTACTTC.

This rearrangement joins TRBV7-9 to TRBJ1-2; no clear D. Germline V CDR1 and CDR2: SEHNR, FQNEAQ (reference sequence). The CDR3 covers 13 residues. Between the trimmed V and J ends, which lost 2 bases and 5 bases, there was a span of 9 bases. The CDR3 sequence: CASSLNNKYGYTF. The CDR3 coding sequence is TGTGCCAGCAGCTTAAACAATAAGTATGGCTACACCTTC.

The chain recombines TRBV25-1 with TRBJ1-6; 9 bases are shared with TRBD1. Germline lookup yields CDR1 MGHDK and CDR2 SYGVNS. The length of the CDR3 is 15 residues. J gave up 10 bases and V 4 bases, and 8 bases lay outside the gene matches. Here the CDR3 reads CASSAQWTGASPLHF. CDR3 DNA sequence: TGTGCCAGCAGTGCCCAATGGACAGGGGCCTCACCCCTCCACTTT.

The chain combines TRBV6-1 with TRBJ1-2; D unresolved. Germline CDR1 is MNHNS and CDR2 is SASEGT. This CDR3 comprises 13 residues. Trimming left V 5 bases short and J 6 bases short, with 13 bases between. Here the CDR3 reads CASSRQRNNGYTF. The DNA for the CDR3 is TGTGCCAGCAGTAGACAAAGGAATAATGGCTACACCTTC.

The J gene is TRBJ1-3, the V gene TRBV29-1; D call uncertain. Germline lookup yields CDR1 SQVTM and CDR2 ANQGSEA. Trimming left V 0 bases short and J 0 bases short, with 12 bases between. This CDR3 spans 16 amino acids. CDR3 residues: CSVEDGGSSSGNTIYF. Here the CDR3 DNA reads TGCAGCGTTGAAGATGGTGGGTCGAGCTCTGGAAACACCATATATTTT.

This clonotype was observed at least ten times. The rearrangement links TRBV19 to TRBJ2-1; TRBD2 agrees at 10 bases. This CDR3 is 17 amino acids long. The trim removed 5 bases at V and 2 bases at J, leaving 9 bases unmatched. In germline, CDR1 is LNHDA, CDR2 SQIVND (reference sequence). CDR3 DNA sequence: TGTGCCAGTAGTGATCCTAGCGGGAGTAGCACCTACAATGAGCAGTTCTTC. It is translated as CASSDPSGSSTYNEQFF.